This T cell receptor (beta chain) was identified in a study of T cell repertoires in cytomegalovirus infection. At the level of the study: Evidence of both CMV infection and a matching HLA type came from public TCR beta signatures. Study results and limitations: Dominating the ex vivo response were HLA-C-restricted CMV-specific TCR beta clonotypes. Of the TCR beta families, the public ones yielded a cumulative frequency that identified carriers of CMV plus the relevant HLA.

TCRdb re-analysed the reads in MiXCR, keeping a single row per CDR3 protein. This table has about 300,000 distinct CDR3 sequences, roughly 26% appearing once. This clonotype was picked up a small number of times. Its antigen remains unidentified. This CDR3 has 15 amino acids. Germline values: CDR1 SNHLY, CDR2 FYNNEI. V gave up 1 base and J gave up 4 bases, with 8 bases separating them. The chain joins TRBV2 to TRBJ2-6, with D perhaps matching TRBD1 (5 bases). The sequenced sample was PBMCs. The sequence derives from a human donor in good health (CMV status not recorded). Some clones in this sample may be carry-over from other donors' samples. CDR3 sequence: CASSEVGAGANVLTF. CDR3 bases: TGTGCCAGCAGTGAAGTAGGGGCCGGGGCCAACGTCCTGACTTTC.